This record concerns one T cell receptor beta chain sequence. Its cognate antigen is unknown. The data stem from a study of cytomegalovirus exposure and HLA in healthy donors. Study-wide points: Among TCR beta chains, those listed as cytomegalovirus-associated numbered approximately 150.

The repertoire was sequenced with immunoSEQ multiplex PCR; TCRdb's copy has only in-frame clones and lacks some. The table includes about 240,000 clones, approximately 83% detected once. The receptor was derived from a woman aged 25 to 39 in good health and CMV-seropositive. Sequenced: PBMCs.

In nucleotides, the CDR3 is TGTGCGACAAAGCACCGGGACAGGACGGAAAAACTGTTTTTT. Amino acids: CATKHRDRTEKLFF. The chain links TRBV30 to TRBJ1-4; TRBD1 matches at 8 bases. The germline V gene encodes CDR1 GTSNPN and CDR2 SVGIG (reference sequence). This CDR3 is 14 amino acids long.